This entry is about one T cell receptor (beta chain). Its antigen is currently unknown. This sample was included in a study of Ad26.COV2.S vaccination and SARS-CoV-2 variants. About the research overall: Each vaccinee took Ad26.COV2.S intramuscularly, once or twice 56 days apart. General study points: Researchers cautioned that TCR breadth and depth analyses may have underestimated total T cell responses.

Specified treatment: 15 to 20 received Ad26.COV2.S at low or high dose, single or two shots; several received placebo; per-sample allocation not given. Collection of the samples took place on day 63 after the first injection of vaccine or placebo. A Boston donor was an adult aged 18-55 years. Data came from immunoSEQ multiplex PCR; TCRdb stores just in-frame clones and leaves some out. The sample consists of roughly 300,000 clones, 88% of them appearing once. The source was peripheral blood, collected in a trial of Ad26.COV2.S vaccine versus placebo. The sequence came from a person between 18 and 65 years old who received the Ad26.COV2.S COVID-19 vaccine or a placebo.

The CDR3 nucleotides read TGTGCCAGCAACCTTATAGCGGGAGTTAGTGAGCAGTTCTTC. Amino acid sequence: CASNLIAGVSEQFF. The chain employs TRBV7-9 and TRBJ2-1; TRBD2 agrees at 9 bases. This CDR3 has 14 residues. Germline assignment: CDR1 SEHNR and CDR2 FQNEAQ (reference sequence). After removal of 7 bases from V and 9 bases from J, the junction contained 10 bases not matched to a gene.